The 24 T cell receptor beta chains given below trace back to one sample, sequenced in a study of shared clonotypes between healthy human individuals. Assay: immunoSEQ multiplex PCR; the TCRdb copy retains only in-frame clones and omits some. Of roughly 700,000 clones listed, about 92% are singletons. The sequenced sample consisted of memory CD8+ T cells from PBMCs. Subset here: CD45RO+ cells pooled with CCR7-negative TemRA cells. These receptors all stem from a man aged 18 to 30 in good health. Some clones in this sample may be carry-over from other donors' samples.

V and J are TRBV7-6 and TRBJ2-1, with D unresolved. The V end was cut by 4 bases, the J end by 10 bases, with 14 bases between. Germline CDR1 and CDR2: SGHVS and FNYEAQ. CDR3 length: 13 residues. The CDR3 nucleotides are TGTGCCAGCAGCTCCCTCCAAGTACGAGAGCAGTTCTTC. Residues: CASSSLQVREQFF.

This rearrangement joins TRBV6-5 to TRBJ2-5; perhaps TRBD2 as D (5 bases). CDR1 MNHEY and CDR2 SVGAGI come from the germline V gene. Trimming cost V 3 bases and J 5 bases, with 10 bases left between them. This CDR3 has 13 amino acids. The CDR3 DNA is TGTGCCAGCAGTTATAGTCCGGGGGAGACCCAGTACTTC. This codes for CASSYSPGETQYF.

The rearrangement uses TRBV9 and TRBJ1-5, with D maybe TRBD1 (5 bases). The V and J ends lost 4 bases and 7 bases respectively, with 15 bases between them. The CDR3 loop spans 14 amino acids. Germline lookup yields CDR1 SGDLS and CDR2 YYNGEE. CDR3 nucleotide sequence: TGTGCCAGCAGCCGGGACCTCGGGATCCAGCCCCAGCATTTT. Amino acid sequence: CASSRDLGIQPQHF.

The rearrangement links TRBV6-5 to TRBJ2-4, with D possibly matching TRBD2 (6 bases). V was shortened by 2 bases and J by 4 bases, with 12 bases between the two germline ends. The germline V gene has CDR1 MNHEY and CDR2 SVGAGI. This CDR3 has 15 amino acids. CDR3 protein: CASSYEGTGKNIQYF. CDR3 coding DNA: TGTGCCAGCAGTTACGAGGGGACTGGTAAAAACATTCAGTACTTC.

The CDR3 reads CASRSPTRANIYNEQFF. The CDR3 nucleotides are TGTGCCAGCAGATCGCCCACTAGAGCGAACATTTACAATGAGCAGTTCTTC. The chain is built from TRBV28 and TRBJ2-1, with D perhaps TRBD2 (5 bases). V lost 6 bases to trimming and J lost 4 bases, with 22 bases between them. This CDR3 has 17 amino acids. Germline lookup yields CDR1 MDHEN and CDR2 SYDVKM.

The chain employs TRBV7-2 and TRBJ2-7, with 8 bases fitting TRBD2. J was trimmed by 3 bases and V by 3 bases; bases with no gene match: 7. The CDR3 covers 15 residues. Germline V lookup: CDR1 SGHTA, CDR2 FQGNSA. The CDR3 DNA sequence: TGTGCCAGCAGCTTCCCGACCGGGACTAGCTACGAGCAGTACTTC. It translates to CASSFPTGTSYEQYF.

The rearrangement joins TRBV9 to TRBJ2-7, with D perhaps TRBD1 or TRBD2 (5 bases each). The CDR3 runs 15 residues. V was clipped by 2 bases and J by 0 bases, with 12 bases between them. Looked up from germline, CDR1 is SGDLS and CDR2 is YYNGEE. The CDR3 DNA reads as TGTGCCAGCAGCGTCGAGGGGATATCCTCCTACGAGCAGTACTTC. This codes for CASSVEGISSYEQYF.

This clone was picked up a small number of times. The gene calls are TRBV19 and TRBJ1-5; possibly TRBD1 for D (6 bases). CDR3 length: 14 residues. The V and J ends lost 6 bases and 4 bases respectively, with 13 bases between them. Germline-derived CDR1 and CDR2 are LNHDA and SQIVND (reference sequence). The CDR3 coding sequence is TGTGCCAGTAGATGGAGAGGGGGGAATCAGCCCCAGCATTTT. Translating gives CASRWRGGNQPQHF. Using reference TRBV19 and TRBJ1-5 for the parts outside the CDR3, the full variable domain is DGGITQSPKYLFRKEGQNVTLSCEQNLNHDAMYWYRQDPGQGLRLIYYSQIVNDFQKGDIAEGYSVSREKKESFPLTVTSAQKNPTAFYLCASRWRGGNQPQHFGDGTRLSIL.

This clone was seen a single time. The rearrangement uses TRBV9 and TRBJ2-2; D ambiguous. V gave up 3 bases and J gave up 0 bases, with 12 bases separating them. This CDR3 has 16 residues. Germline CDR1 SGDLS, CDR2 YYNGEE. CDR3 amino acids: CASSDGSRANTGELFF. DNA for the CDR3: TGTGCCAGCAGCGACGGGTCTAGGGCGAACACCGGGGAGCTGTTTTTT.

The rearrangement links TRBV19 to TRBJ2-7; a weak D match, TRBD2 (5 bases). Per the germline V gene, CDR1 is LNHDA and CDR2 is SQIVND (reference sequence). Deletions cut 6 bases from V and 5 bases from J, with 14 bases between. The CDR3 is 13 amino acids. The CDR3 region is CASSHRGLDEQYF. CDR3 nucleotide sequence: TGTGCCAGTAGCCACAGAGGGTTGGACGAGCAGTACTTC. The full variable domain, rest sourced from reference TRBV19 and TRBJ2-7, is DGGITQSPKYLFRKEGQNVTLSCEQNLNHDAMYWYRQDPGQGLRLIYYSQIVNDFQKGDIAEGYSVSREKKESFPLTVTSAQKNPTAFYLCASSHRGLDEQYFGPGTRLTVT.

Here the CDR3 reads CASSLRQGSYNEQFF. The CDR3 nucleotides read TGTGCCAGCAGCTTACGACAGGGTTCCTACAATGAGCAGTTCTTC. The chain joins TRBV11-2 to TRBJ2-1; TRBD1 matches at 7 bases. This CDR3 has 15 amino acids. The germline gives CDR1 SGHAT, CDR2 FQNNGV. Unmatched junction bases numbered 2, after V lost 2 bases and J lost 1 base.

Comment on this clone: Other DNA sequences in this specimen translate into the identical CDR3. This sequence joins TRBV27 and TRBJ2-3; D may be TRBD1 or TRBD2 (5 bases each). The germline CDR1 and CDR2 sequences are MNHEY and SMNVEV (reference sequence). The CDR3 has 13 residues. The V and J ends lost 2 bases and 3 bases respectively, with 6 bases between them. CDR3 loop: CASSLGGTDTQYF. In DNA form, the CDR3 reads TGTGCCAGCAGTTTAGGGGGTACAGATACGCAGTATTTT.

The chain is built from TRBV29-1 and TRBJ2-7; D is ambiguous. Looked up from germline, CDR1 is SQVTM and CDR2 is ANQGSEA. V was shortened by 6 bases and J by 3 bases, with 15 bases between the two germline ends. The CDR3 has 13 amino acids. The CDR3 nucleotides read TGCAGCGTCACCGCAGGAGATTACTACGAGCAGTACTTC. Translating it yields CSVTAGDYYEQYF.

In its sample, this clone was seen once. Here the CDR3 DNA reads TGTGCCAGTGATCCGGGACAGGGGTATCAGCCCCAGCATTTT. Protein: CASDPGQGYQPQHF. The V and J genes are TRBV19 and TRBJ1-5, with 10 nucleotides matching TRBD1. V lost 8 bases and J lost 5; bases outside the gene matches: 6. Looked up from germline, CDR1 is LNHDA and CDR2 is SQIVND (reference sequence). The CDR3 length is 14 residues. Combining the CDR3 with reference TRBV19 and TRBJ1-5 gives the whole variable domain DGGITQSPKYLFRKEGQNVTLSCEQNLNHDAMYWYRQDPGQGLRLIYYSQIVNDFQKGDIAEGYSVSREKKESFPLTVTSAQKNPTAFYLCASDPGQGYQPQHFGDGTRLSIL.

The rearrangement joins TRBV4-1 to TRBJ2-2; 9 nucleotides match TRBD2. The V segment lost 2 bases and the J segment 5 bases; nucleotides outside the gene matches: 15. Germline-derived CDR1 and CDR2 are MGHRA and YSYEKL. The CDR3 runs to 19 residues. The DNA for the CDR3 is TGCGCCAGCAGCCAAACCTACTATTTGGCGGGAGGGGATACCGGGGAGCTGTTTTTT. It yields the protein CASSQTYYLAGGDTGELFF.

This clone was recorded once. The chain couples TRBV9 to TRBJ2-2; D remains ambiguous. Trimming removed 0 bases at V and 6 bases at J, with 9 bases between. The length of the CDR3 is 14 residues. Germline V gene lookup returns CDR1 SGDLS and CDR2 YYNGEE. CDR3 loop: CASSVGRSPGELFF. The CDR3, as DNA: TGTGCCAGCAGCGTAGGTAGATCCCCCGGGGAGCTGTTTTTT.

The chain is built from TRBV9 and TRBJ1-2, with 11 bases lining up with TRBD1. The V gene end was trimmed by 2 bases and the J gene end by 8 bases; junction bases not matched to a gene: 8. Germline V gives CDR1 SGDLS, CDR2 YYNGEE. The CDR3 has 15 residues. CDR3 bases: TGTGCCAGCAGCGTCGGGACAGGGGGACCAAGAGGCTACACCTTC. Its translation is CASSVGTGGPRGYTF.

CDR3 sequence: CASSQVPTMNTEAFF. The CDR3 nucleotides read TGTGCCAGCAGCCAAGTACCTACAATGAACACTGAAGCTTTCTTT. The rearrangement uses TRBV4-2 and TRBJ1-1; no firm D call. Germline assignment: CDR1 LGHNA and CDR2 YNFKEQ. The CDR3 is 15 residues long. Trimming shortened V by 1 base and J by 0 bases, and 9 bases separated the two germline ends.

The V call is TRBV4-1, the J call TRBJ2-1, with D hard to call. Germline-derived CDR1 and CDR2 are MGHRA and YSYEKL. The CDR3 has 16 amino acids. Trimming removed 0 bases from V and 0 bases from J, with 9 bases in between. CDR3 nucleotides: TGCGCCAGCAGCCAAGATGGTCATAGCTCCTACAATGAGCAGTTCTTC. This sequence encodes CASSQDGHSSYNEQFF.

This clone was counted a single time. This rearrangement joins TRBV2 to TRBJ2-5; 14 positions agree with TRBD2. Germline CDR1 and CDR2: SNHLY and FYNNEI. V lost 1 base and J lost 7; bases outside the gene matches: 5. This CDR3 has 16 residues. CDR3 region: CASSEDAGTSGGTQYF. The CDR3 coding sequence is TGTGCCAGCAGTGAAGATGCCGGGACTAGCGGGGGGACCCAGTACTTC.

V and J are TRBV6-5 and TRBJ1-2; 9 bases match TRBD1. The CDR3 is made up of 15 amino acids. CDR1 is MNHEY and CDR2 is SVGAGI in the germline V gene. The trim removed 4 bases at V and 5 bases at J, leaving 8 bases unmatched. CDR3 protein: CASSFAGQGRYGYTF. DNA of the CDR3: TGTGCCAGCAGTTTCGCCGGACAGGGGCGATATGGCTACACCTTC.

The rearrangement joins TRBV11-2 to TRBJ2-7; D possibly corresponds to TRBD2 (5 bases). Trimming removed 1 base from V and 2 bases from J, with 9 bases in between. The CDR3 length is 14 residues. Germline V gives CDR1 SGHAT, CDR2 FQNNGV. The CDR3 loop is CASSLGGDAYEQYF. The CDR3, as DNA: TGTGCCAGCAGCTTAGGGGGAGATGCCTACGAGCAGTACTTC.

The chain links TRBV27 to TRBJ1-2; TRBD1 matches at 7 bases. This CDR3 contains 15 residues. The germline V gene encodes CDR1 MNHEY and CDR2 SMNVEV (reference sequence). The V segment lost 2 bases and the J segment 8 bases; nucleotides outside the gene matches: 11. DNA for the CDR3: TGTGCCAGCAGTTTACTGGCCGGGACAGTGAGCGGCTACACCTTC. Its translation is CASSLLAGTVSGYTF.

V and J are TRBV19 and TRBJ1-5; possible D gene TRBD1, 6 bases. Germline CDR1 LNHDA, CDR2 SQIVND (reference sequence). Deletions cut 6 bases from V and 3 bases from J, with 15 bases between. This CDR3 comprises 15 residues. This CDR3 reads CASRPSGAPNQPQHF. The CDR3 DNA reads TGTGCCAGTAGACCGTCAGGGGCTCCCAATCAGCCCCAGCATTTT.